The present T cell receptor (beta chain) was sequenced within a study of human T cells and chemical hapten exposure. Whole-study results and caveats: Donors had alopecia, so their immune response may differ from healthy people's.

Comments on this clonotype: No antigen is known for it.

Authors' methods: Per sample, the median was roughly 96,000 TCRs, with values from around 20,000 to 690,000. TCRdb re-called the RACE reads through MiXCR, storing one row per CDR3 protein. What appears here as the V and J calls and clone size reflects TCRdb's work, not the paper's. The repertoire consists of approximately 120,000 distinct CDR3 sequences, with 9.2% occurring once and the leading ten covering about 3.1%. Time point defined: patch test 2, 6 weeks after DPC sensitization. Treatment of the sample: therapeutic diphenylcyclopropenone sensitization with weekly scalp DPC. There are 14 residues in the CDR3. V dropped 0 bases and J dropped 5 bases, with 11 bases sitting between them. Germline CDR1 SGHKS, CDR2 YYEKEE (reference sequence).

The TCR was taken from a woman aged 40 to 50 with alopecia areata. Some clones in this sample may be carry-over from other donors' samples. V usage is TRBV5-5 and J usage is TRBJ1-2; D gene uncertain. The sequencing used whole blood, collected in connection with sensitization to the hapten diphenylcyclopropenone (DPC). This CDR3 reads CASSLDLTPYGYTF. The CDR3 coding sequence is TGTGCCAGCAGCTTGGATTTAACCCCATATGGCTACACCTTC.